These 17 T cell receptor delta chains share one sample of origin, sequenced in a study of γδ T cells in repeated Plasmodium falciparum infection (dated by TCRdb to the early 2020s). The library was made by multiplex PCR. Sequencing instrument: Illumina MiSeq. Clone calls in TCRdb were regenerated from the public reads with CATT, after which identical DNA sequences shared one row. For this sample the table gives some 100,000 delta-chain clones, of which roughly 1.4% were detected only once. Clones ranked in the top ten supply 8.5% to 10% of the sample. Vgamma9/Vdelta2+ and Vdelta2-negative gammadelta T cell populations were flow-sorted from peripheral blood mononuclear cells for bulk TCR repertoire analysis. Sequencing was carried out using gamma-delta T cells from blood. The receptors originated from a pool of human donors (malaria-infected and uninfected, not separated).

This clone has just a few counts. A read error likely explains this, since a far larger clone differs by one base. The sample contains more than one DNA sequence encoding this CDR3. This rearrangement joins TRDV1 to TRDJ1; 9 nucleotides line up with TRDD3. Germline lookup yields CDR1 TSWWSYY and CDR2 QGS. Germline trimming cut 2 bases from V and 11 bases from J; bases unmatched to any gene: 9. There are 14 residues in the CDR3. As DNA, the CDR3 is TGTGCTCTTGGGGAATACTACTCTGGGGGATCCCTCATCTTT. The encoded protein is CALGEYYSGGSLIF.

This clone was counted only a few times. The chain employs TRDV1 and TRDJ1, with D unresolved. The length of the CDR3 is 19 residues. Germline V gene data show CDR1 as TSWWSYY and CDR2 as QGS. V was clipped by 0 bases and J by 4 bases, with 24 bases between them. CDR3 sequence: CALGELQIPLTPSIDKLIF. The CDR3 DNA sequence: TGTGCTCTTGGGGAACTACAGATCCCCCTGACCCCGAGCATCGATAAACTCATCTTT.

On this clone itself: TCRdb shows a much larger clone's protein in place of this DNA's translation, and the two differ at residue 3, likely through a read error; the protein shown is translated from the DNA. The V and J genes are TRDV2 and TRDJ3; D is possibly TRDD3 (5 bases). TCRdb is silent on the J gene; assignment here came from matching the DNA to germline. The CDR3 sequence is 20 residues long. Germline values: CDR1 GEAIGNYY, CDR2 EKD. CDR3 nucleotides: TGTGCCCGTGACACCGGGGGCCTGGTCGATGGCTCCTGGGACACCCGACAGATGTTTTTC. Encoded protein: CARDTGGLVDGSWDTRQMFF.

With regard to this clone: A far larger clone is one nucleotide away, so this likely arose from a read error. Within the sample, other DNA sequences also encode this same CDR3. CDR3 amino acids: CALGEPVSYKLTHTIWWHTWGTDKLIF. The CDR3 coding sequence is TGTGCTCTTGGGGAACCTGTCTCCTACAAACTCACTCATACTATCTGGTGGCACACATGGGGGACCGATAAACTCATCTTT. The chain uses TRDV1 and TRDJ1; D tentatively fits TRDD2 or TRDD3 (6 bases each). No J gene was available from TCRdb, and it was assigned here by a germline match of the DNA. Trimming took 1 base from V and 2 from J, leaving 47 bases between them. Per the germline V gene, CDR1 is TSWWSYY and CDR2 is QGS. The CDR3 loop spans 27 amino acids.

Concerning this clone: A far larger clone is one nucleotide away, so this likely arose from a read error. The same CDR3 is also encoded by other DNA sequences in this sample. The gene calls are TRDV1 and TRDJ1; 10 bases fit TRDD3. From germline, CDR1 is TSWWSYY and CDR2 QGS. V was clipped by 5 bases and J by 6 bases; unmatched bases: 24. The CDR3 has 20 residues. This chain's CDR3 is CALGTSTSWGIHPLPNKLIF. CDR3 nucleotide sequence: TGTGCTCTTGGGACTTCTACGTCTTGGGGGATACACCCCCTCCCAAATAAACTCATCTTT.

This clone was seen a few times. The protein given by TCRdb reflects a much larger clone and differs at residue 10 from this DNA's translation, likely from a read error; the protein shown is the DNA's translation. The chain links TRDV1 to TRDJ1, with D unclear. Germline-derived CDR1 and CDR2 are TSWWSYY and QGS. This CDR3 has 12 residues. The CDR3: CALGELTDKPIF. The DNA for the CDR3 is TGTGCTCTTGGGGAACTCACCGATAAACCCATCTTT.

About this clone itself: The amino acid sequence in TCRdb belongs to a much larger clone and departs from this DNA's translation at residue 19, likely a sequencing read error; the sequence shown is translated from the DNA. The J gene was not called, though the V gene is TRDV2; no DNA check was done on the table's D call, TRDD3. Germline CDR1 is GEAIGNYY and CDR2 is EKD. The CDR3 extends over 21 amino acids. Written as DNA, the CDR3 is TGTGCCTGTGACACCCCCCTACGAAATACTGGGGGATACGGGAACACCGATAAACCCATCTTT. Residues: CACDTPLRNTGGYGNTDKPIF.

Turning to this clone: The protein TCRdb lists belongs to a much larger clone and differs from this DNA's translation at residue 14, which points to a read error; the protein shown is made from the DNA. The chain combines TRAV29/DV5 with TRDJ1, with D perhaps given as TRDD2 or TRDD3 (7 bases each). The V end was cut by 0 bases, the J end by 4 bases, with 37 bases between. Germline CDR1 NSMFDY, CDR2 ISSIKDK. There are 22 residues in the CDR3. CDR3 bases: TGTGCAGCAAGCGCTAAATGTTCCTACACGCTTTGGGGGAATACATTAAGCGATAAACTCATCTTT. Its protein is CAASAKCSYTLWGNTLSDKLIF.

In this sample, this clone turned up a few times. This DNA translates differently at residue 6 from the TCRdb protein, which is that of a much larger clone; a read error is likely, and the protein shown is the DNA's own translation. The chain carries TRDV2 and TRDJ1; 10 positions match TRDD3. The J gene comes from matching the DNA to germline here; TCRdb lacks it. This CDR3 has 17 residues. CDR1 and CDR2 (germline): GEAIGNYY, EKD. After removal of 3 bases from V and 2 bases from J, the junction contained 11 bases not matched to a gene. The CDR3 sequence: CACDAFTGGSATDKLIF. CDR3 sequence (DNA): TGTGCCTGTGACGCATTTACTGGGGGATCTGCGACCGATAAACTCATCTTT.

This clone was seen only a few times. It differs at one base from a far larger clone, so likely a read error. The sample contains more than one DNA sequence encoding this CDR3. J is TRDJ1 and V is TRDV1; 9 positions agree with TRDD3. Assignment of the J gene here rests on matching the DNA to germline, because TCRdb gives none. Looked up from germline, CDR1 is TSWWSYY and CDR2 is QGS. The V segment lost 2 bases and the J segment 4 bases; nucleotides outside the gene matches: 20. The CDR3 has 20 amino acids. The CDR3 spells CALGEGAPLRPGDTVDKLIF. Here the CDR3 DNA reads TGTGCTCTTGGGGAAGGAGCGCCCTTACGTCCGGGGGATACAGTCGATAAACTCATCTTT.

About this clone itself: The likely explanation is a read error, given a far larger clone one base away. The identical CDR3 is also encoded by other nucleotide sequences in the sample. The chain couples TRDV1 to TRDJ1; D uncertain. TCRdb carries no J gene annotation; the J gene was assigned here by matching the DNA with germline. CDR1 TSWWSYY and CDR2 QGS come from the germline V gene. V lost 0 bases and J 0 bases, leaving 14 bases between the germline ends. CDR3 length: 17 residues. CDR3 nucleotide sequence: TGTGCTCTTGGGGAACTAGCGCTTGGGCATGACACCGATAAACTCATCTTT. This translates into CALGELALGHDTDKLIF.

Remarks on this clone: A far larger clone is a single base away, which makes a read error likely. The same CDR3 is also encoded by other DNA sequences in this sample. V is TRDV1 and J is TRDJ2, with TRDD3 identical over 12 bases. Germline CDR1 reads TSWWSYY; CDR2 reads QGS. The CDR3 spans 20 residues. The CDR3 loop is CALGERTLSWGIRMTAQLFF. In nucleotides, the CDR3 is TGTGCTCTTGGGGAACGGACCCTAAGCTGGGGGATACGTATGACGGCACAACTCTTCTTT.

This clone was counted at least ten times. The CDR3 loop reads CALGLLGRLPTRGATRLIF. The CDR3 DNA follows: TGTGCTCTTGGGCTTCTAGGCCGCCTTCCTACAAGGGGTGCTACTCGACTCATCTTT. This rearrangement joins TRDV1 to TRDJ1; 9 nucleotides agree with TRDD2. Germline matching of the DNA provided the J gene here, since TCRdb leaves it blank. Germline V gene lookup returns CDR1 TSWWSYY and CDR2 QGS. CDR3 length: 19 residues. V was clipped by 5 bases and J by 10 bases; unmatched bases: 26.

Points on this clone: TCRdb attributes to this sequence the protein of a much larger clone, which differs from the DNA translation at residue 8; a read error is likely, and the protein displayed is translated from the DNA. V gene TRDV1 combines with J gene TRDJ1; 7 nucleotides line up with TRDD3. Trimming at V came to 0 bases and at J to 0 bases, leaving 22 bases not matched to a gene. This CDR3 is built from 22 residues. Looked up from germline, CDR1 is TSWWSYY and CDR2 is QGS. The chain's CDR3 is CALGELKEPTGDKPGDTDKLIF. Here the CDR3 DNA reads TGTGCTCTTGGGGAACTCAAGGAACCTACTGGGGATAAGCCCGGGGACACCGATAAACTCATCTTT.

This clone was detected once. The CDR3 region has the DNA TGTGCAGCAAGCAAGGAAATCCGGGTGAAGACCGATAAACTCATCTTT. This encodes CAASKEIRVKTDKLIF. This sequence joins TRAV23/DV6 and TRDJ1; D may be TRDD1 (5 bases). The J gene, absent from TCRdb, was called here by matching the DNA to germline. Germline-derived CDR1 and CDR2 are NTAFDY and IRPDVSE (reference sequence). This CDR3 contains 16 residues. V was pared by 0 bases and J by 2 bases, with 17 bases between. The variable domain in full, with the rest retrieved from reference TRAV23/DV6 and TRDJ1, is QQQVKQSPQSLIVQKGGISIINCAYENTAFDYFPWYQQFPGKGPALLIAIRPDVSEKKEGRFTISFNKSAKQFSLHIMDSQPGDSATYFCAASKEIRVKTDKLIFGKGTRVTVEP.

A note on this clone: A far larger clone is a single base away, which makes a read error likely. This specimen includes other DNA sequences encoding the same CDR3. The rearrangement links TRDV1 to TRDJ1; D unclear. CDR3 length equals 17 residues. CDR1 and CDR2 from the germline V gene are TSWWSYY and QGS. Trimming stripped 2 bases from V and 3 bases from J, with 19 bases between. In nucleotides, the CDR3 is TGTGCTCTTGGGGAAGGGACAAGGAGCCCGTCCTCCGATAAACTCATCTTT. This codes for CALGEGTRSPSSDKLIF.

The sample holds a few counts of this clone. Only one base separates this from a far larger clonotype, so it likely reflects a read error. The same CDR3 is also encoded by other DNA sequences in this sample. No J gene was named, though the V gene is TRDV2; the D call in the table, TRDD3, was not verified against the DNA. The CDR3 consists of 17 residues. From germline, CDR1 is GEAIGNYY and CDR2 EKD. As DNA, the CDR3 is TGTGCCTGTGACACCGTCGGTACTGGGGGATACACCGATAAACTCATTTTT. Protein: CACDTVGTGGYTDKLIF.